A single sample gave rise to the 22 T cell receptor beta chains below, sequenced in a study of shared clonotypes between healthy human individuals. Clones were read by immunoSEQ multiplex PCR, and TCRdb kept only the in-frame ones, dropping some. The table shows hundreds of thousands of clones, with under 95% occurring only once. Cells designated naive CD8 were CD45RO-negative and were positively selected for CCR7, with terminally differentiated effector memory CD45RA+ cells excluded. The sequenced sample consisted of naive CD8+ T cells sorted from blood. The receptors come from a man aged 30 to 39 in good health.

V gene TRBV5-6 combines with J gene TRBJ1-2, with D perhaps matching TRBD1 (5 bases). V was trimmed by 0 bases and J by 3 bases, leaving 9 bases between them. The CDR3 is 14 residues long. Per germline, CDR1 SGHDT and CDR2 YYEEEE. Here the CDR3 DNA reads TGTGCCAGCAGCTTGGTTGAAGGGGACTATGGCTACACCTTC. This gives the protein CASSLVEGDYGYTF.

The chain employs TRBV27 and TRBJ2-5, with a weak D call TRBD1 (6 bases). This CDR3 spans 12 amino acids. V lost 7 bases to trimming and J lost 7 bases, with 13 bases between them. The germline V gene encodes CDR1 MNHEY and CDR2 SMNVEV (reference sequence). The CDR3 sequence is CASMDSSGTQYF. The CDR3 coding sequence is TGTGCCAGCATGGACAGCTCGGGGACCCAGTACTTC.

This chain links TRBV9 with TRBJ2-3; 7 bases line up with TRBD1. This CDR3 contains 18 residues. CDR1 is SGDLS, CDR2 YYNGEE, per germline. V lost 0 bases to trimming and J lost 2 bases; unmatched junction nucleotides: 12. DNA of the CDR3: TGTGCCAGCAGCGTAGCTCCAACCCCGGGACAGCTCACAGATACGCAGTATTTT. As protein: CASSVAPTPGQLTDTQYF.

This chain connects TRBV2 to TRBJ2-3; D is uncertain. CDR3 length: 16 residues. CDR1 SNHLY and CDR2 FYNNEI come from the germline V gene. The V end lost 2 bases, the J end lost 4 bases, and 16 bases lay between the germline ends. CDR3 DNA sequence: TGTGCCAGCAGTGAACCCCCCGGGTCGGCGGCAGATACGCAGTATTTT. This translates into CASSEPPGSAADTQYF.

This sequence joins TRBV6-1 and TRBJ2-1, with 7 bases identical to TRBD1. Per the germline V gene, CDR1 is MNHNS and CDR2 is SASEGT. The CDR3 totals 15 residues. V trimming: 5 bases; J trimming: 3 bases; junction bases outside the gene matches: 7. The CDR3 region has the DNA TGTGCCAGCAGTCAATGGACAGGAGGCTACAATGAGCAGTTCTTC. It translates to CASSQWTGGYNEQFF.

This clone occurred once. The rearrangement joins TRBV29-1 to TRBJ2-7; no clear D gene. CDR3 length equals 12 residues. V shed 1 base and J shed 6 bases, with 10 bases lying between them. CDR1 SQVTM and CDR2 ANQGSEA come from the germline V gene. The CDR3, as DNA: TGCAGCGTTGAAGGAAGCCGTCTCGAGCAGTACTTC. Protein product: CSVEGSRLEQYF.

The CDR3 here is CASSPRTGGVGYTF. The CDR3 DNA reads as TGTGCCAGCAGCCCGCGTACAGGGGGCGTTGGCTACACCTTC. The genes are TRBV9 and TRBJ1-2, with 9 bases fitting TRBD1. The V segment lost 4 bases and the J segment 7 bases; nucleotides outside the gene matches: 8. The CDR3 loop spans 14 amino acids. CDR1 SGDLS and CDR2 YYNGEE come from the germline V gene.

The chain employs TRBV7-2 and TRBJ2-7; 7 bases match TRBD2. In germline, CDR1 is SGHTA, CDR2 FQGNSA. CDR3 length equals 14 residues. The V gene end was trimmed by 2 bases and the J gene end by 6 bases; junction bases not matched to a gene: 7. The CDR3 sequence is CASSLTSGAPEQYF. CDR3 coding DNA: TGTGCCAGCAGCTTAACGAGCGGGGCCCCCGAGCAGTACTTC.

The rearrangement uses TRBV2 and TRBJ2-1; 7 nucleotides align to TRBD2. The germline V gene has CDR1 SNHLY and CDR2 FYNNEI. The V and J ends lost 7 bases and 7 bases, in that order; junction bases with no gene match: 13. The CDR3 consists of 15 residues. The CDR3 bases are TGTGCCAGCACATCGACTAGCCTAATGATGAATGAGCAGTTCTTC. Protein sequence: CASTSTSLMMNEQFF.

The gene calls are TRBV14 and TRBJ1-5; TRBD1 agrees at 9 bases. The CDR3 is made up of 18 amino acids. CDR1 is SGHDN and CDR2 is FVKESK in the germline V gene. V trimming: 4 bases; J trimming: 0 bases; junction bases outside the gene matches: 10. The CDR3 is CASSPQDRGPYSNQPQHF. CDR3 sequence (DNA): TGTGCCAGCAGCCCCCAGGACAGGGGTCCTTATAGCAATCAGCCCCAGCATTTT.

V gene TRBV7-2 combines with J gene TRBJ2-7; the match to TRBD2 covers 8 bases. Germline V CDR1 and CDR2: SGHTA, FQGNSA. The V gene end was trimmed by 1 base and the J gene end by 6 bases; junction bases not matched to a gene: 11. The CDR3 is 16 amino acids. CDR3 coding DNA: TGTGCCAGCAGCTTAGTCCCAGCGGGAGAAAACTCCGAGCAGTACTTC. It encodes CASSLVPAGENSEQYF.

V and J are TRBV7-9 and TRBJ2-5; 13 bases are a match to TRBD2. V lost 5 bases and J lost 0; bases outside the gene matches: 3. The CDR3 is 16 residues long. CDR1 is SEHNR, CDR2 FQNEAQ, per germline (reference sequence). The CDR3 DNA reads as TGTGCCAGCAGCGGTACTAGCGGGAGGGACCAAGAGACCCAGTACTTC. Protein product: CASSGTSGRDQETQYF.

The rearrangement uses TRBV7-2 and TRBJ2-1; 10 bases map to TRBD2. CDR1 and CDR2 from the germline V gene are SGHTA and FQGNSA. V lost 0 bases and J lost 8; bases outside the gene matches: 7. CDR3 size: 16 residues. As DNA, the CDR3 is TGTGCCAGCAGCTTAGCGAGGCTAGCGGGAGCGGATGAGCAGTTCTTC. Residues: CASSLARLAGADEQFF.

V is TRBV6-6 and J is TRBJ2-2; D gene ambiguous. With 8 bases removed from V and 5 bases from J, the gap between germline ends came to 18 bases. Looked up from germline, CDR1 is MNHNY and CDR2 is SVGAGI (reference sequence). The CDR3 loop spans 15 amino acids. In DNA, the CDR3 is TGTGCCAGCTCTGTTCCCGCAGCGTCTACCGGGGAGCTGTTTTTT. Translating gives CASSVPAASTGELFF.

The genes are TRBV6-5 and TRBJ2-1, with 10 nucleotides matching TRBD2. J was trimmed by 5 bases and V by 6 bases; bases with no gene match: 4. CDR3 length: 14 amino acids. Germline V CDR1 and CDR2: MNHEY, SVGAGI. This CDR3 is CASSSGLADNEQFF. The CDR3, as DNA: TGTGCCAGCAGCAGTGGACTAGCGGACAATGAGCAGTTCTTC.

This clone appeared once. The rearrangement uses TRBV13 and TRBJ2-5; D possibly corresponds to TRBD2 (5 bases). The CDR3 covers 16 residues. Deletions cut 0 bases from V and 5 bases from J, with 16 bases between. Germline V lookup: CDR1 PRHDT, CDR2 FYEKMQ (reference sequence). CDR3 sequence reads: CASSLGLGSSLETQYF. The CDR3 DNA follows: TGTGCCAGCAGCTTAGGCCTTGGGAGTTCATTGGAGACCCAGTACTTC.

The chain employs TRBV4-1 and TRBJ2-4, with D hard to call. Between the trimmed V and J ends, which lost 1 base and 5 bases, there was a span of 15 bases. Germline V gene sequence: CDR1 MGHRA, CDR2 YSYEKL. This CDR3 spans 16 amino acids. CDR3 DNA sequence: TGCGCCAGCAGCCAAGCGTCTGGCCCGCTGGAAAACATTCAGTACTTC. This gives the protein CASSQASGPLENIQYF.

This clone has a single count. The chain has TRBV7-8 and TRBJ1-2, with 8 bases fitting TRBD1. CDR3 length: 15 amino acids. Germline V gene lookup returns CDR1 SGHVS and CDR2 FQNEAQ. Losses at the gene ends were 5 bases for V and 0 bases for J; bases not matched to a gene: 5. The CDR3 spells CASSHGQGANYGYTF. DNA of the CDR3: TGTGCCAGCAGCCACGGACAGGGAGCTAACTATGGCTACACCTTC.

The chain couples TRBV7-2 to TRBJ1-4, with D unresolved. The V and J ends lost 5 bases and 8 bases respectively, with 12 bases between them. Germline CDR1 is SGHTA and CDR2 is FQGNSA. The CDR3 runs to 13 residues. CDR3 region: CASSPNLVEKLFF. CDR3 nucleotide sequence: TGTGCCAGCAGCCCGAACCTGGTGGAAAAACTGTTTTTT.

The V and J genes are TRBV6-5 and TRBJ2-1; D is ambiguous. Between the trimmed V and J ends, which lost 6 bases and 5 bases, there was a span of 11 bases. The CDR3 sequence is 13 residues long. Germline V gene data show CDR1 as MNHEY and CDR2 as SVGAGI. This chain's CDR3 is CASSSAGDNEQFF. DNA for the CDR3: TGTGCCAGCAGCTCTGCCGGAGACAATGAGCAGTTCTTC.

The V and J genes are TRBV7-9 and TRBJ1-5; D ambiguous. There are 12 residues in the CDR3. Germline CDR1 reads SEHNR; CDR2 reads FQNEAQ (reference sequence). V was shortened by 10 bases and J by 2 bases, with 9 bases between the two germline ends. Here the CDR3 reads CAKTRRNQPQHF. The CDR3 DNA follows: TGTGCCAAAACGCGGCGCAATCAGCCCCAGCATTTT.

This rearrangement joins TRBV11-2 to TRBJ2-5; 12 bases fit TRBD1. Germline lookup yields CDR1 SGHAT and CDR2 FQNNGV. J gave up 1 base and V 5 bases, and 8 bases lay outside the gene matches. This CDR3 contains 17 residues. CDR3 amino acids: CASSQGTGGYLQETQYF. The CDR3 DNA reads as TGTGCCAGCAGCCAGGGGACAGGGGGCTATCTCCAAGAGACCCAGTACTTC.